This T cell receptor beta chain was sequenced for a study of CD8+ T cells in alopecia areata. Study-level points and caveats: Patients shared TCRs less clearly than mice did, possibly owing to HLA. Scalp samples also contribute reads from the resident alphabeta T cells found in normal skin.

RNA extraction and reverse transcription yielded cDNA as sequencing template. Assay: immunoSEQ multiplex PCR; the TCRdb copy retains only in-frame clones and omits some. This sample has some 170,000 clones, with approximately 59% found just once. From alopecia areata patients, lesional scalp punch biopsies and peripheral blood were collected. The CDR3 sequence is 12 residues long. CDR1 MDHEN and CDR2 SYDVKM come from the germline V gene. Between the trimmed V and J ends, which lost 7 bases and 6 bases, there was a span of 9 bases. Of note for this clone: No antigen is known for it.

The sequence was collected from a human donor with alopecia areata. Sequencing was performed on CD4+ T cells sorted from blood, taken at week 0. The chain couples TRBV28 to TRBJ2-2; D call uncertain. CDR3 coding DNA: TGTGCCAGCACTATATACGCCGGGGAGCTGTTTTTT. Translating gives CASTIYAGELFF.